These 31 T cell receptor beta chains came from one sample sequenced in a study of response to subunit inactivated influenza vaccine (dated by TCRdb to 2017 to 2018). The library came from RT-PCR. Sequencing relied on an Illumina HiSeq 2500. The public reads were reprocessed in TCRdb via fastp at Q25 and MiXCR, keeping in-frame beta chains. Rows are combined by CDR3 protein, so each entry shows the most common genes and DNA. For this sample the table gives approximately 530,000 distinct CDR3 sequences, of which 7.6% were detected only once. The leading ten clones occupy 10% to 15% of the sample. The source material was PBMCs from blood, sampled approximately 25 months after vaccination. These receptors all stem from a man aged 50-75 years who received an inactivated influenza vaccine. Donor details come from another sample of the same person, matched by shared clones.

This clonotype was detected only a few times. The chain uses TRBV7-9 and TRBJ1-6, with unresolved D. The CDR3 contains 14 residues. Germline CDR1 SEHNR, CDR2 FQNEAQ (reference sequence). V shed 5 bases and J shed 7 bases, with 12 bases lying between them. CDR3 coding DNA: TGTGCCAGCAGCCCCAAAACAGAGAATTCACCCCTCCACTTT. Encoded protein: CASSPKTENSPLHF.

This clonotype was counted only a few times. The V and J genes are TRBV20-1 and TRBJ2-7; 8 bases agree with TRBD1. CDR1 is DFQATT, CDR2 SNEGSKA, per germline (reference sequence). The CDR3 runs 15 residues. With V trimmed by 2 bases and J by 1 base, 7 bases remained unmatched. The CDR3 DNA reads TGCAGTGCTAGAAGCACCGGGACAGGATCCTACGAGCAGTACTTC. This translates into CSARSTGTGSYEQYF.

This clonotype has a count of ten or more. This chain joins TRBV5-4 and TRBJ2-7; D might be TRBD2 (5 bases). Between the trimmed V and J ends, which lost 1 base and 0 bases, there was a span of 11 bases. Germline V gene lookup returns CDR1 SGHNT and CDR2 YYREEE (reference sequence). The CDR3 contains 15 residues. For the CDR3, the DNA is TGTGCCAGCAGCTTGCCCCGAGGGAACTCCTACGAGCAGTACTTC. It specifies CASSLPRGNSYEQYF.

The table lists this clonotype with a few counts. The chain uses TRBV4-3 and TRBJ1-4; the match to TRBD1 covers 7 bases. CDR3 length: 13 residues. Trimming cost V 1 base and J 7 bases; bases outside gene matches: 0. Germline values: CDR1 LGHNA, CDR2 YSLEER. The CDR3 spells CASSQGTGEKLFF. DNA of the CDR3: TGCGCCAGCAGCCAAGGGACAGGTGAAAAACTGTTTTTT.

This clonotype was seen ten or more times. The chain carries TRBV4-2 and TRBJ2-4; 10 bases agree with TRBD1. This CDR3 is 16 amino acids long. Germline CDR1 and CDR2: LGHNA and YNFKEQ. Trimming cost V 2 bases and J 3 bases; bases outside gene matches: 4. The CDR3 is CASSQQDRGNKNIQYF. In nucleotides, the CDR3 is TGTGCCAGCAGCCAACAGGACAGGGGGAACAAAAACATTCAGTACTTC.

This clonotype has more than one count but fewer than ten. The chain recombines TRBV6-1 with TRBJ1-2; maybe TRBD1 (6 bases). Germline lookup yields CDR1 MNHNS and CDR2 SASEGT. This CDR3 has 16 residues. Trimming took 1 base from V and 3 from J, leaving 15 bases between them. The CDR3 nucleotides read TGTGCCAGCAGTGAAGATTATTGGGGGCAGTACTATGGCTACACCTTC. Amino acid sequence: CASSEDYWGQYYGYTF.

This clonotype occurred many times. The J gene is TRBJ2-4, the V gene TRBV29-1, with a tentative D call TRBD1 (6 bases). V lost 3 bases, J lost 0 bases, and 12 bases lay in between. Germline V gives CDR1 SQVTM, CDR2 ANQGSEA. This CDR3 spans 15 amino acids. The DNA for the CDR3 is TGCAGCGTTGAGTGGGGGCAAGGAGCCAAAAACATTCAGTACTTC. Protein sequence: CSVEWGQGAKNIQYF.

Ten or more counts support this clonotype. V usage is TRBV7-6 and J usage is TRBJ2-2; TRBD2 is a possible D gene (5 bases). V was shortened by 9 bases and J by 6 bases, with 20 bases between the two germline ends. The CDR3 extends over 15 amino acids. Per the germline V gene, CDR1 is SGHVS and CDR2 is FNYEAQ. In nucleotides, the CDR3 is TGTGCCAGTAAGGCGGGCTACGGGCCGCCCGGGGAGCTGTTTTTT. Amino acid sequence: CASKAGYGPPGELFF.

This chain uses TRBV2 with TRBJ1-2, with TRBD1 as a possible D gene (5 bases). V was clipped by 5 bases and J by 7 bases, with 8 bases between them. The CDR3 extends over 11 amino acids. Germline-derived CDR1 and CDR2 are SNHLY and FYNNEI. In DNA form, the CDR3 reads TGTGCCAGCAGTTCTCAGGGTGGCTACACCTTC. As protein: CASSSQGGYTF. The full variable domain, with the rest looked up from reference TRBV2 and TRBJ1-2, is EPEVTQTPSHQVTQMGQEVILRCVPISNHLYFYWYRQILGQKVEFLVSFYNNEISEKSEIFDDQFSVERPDGSNFTLKIRSTKLEDSAMYFCASSSQGGYTFGSGTRLTVV.

This chain links TRBV28 with TRBJ1-6; no reliable D call. This CDR3 contains 15 residues. V gave up 5 bases and J gave up 7 bases, with 15 bases separating them. Germline V lookup: CDR1 MDHEN, CDR2 SYDVKM. The CDR3 protein is CASSSPETSNSPLHF. In DNA form, the CDR3 reads TGTGCCAGCAGTAGCCCGGAGACTTCAAATTCACCCCTCCACTTT.

This clonotype was detected ten times or more. The chain recombines TRBV29-1 with TRBJ2-1; TRBD2 matches 10 bases. Germline-derived CDR1 and CDR2 are SQVTM and ANQGSEA. CDR3 length equals 16 residues. With V trimmed by 3 bases and J by 7 bases, 12 bases remained unmatched. The CDR3 protein is CSVDLSGRALSNEQFF. The CDR3 DNA sequence: TGCAGCGTTGATCTCAGCGGGAGGGCCCTCAGTAATGAGCAGTTCTTC.

The rearrangement joins TRBV15 to TRBJ2-1; possible D gene TRBD2, 5 bases. CDR1 is LNHNV, CDR2 YYDKDF, per germline (reference sequence). The CDR3 covers 13 residues. The V end was cut by 4 bases, the J end by 8 bases, with 12 bases between. Here the CDR3 reads CATSIKLVYEQFF. The DNA for the CDR3 is TGTGCCACCAGCATTAAACTAGTCTATGAGCAGTTCTTC.

This clonotype has more than one count but fewer than ten. The rearrangement links TRBV29-1 to TRBJ1-6; 7 bases agree with TRBD1. The CDR3 is 16 amino acids. The germline CDR1 and CDR2 sequences are SQVTM and ANQGSEA. The V segment lost 6 bases and the J segment 3 bases; nucleotides outside the gene matches: 11. This CDR3 is CSVGLRDSHYNSPLHF. CDR3 bases: TGCAGCGTCGGTCTCCGGGACAGCCACTATAATTCACCCCTCCACTTT.

This clonotype showed up many times. This chain links TRBV29-1 with TRBJ2-5; possible D gene TRBD2, 7 bases. The germline V and J ends were trimmed by 7 bases and 2 bases, with 14 bases remaining between them. The CDR3 sequence is 13 residues long. Germline loops: CDR1 SQVTM, CDR2 ANQGSEA. CDR3 DNA: TGCAGCGGGGGGGGGGCACCGCAAGAGACCCAGTACTTC. Protein sequence: CSGGGAPQETQYF.

This chain joins TRBV20-1 and TRBJ1-2; TRBD1 aligns across 10 bases. J was trimmed by 4 bases and V by 6 bases; bases with no gene match: 8. This CDR3 has 14 amino acids. CDR1 is DFQATT, CDR2 SNEGSKA, per germline (reference sequence). This chain's CDR3 is CSAARQGAGYGYTF. In DNA form, the CDR3 reads TGCAGTGCCGCCCGACAGGGGGCTGGCTATGGCTACACCTTC.

Points on this clonotype: One end of the junction does not line up with germline, which may come from a read error. The chain carries TRBV12-3 or TRBV12-4 and TRBJ2-5, with D tentatively TRBD1 or TRBD2 (6 bases each). CDR3 size: 12 residues. CDR3 bases: TGTGCCAGCAGTTTCGGGGGCCGGACCAAGTACTTC. Translating it yields CASSFGGRTKYF.

The V and J genes are TRBV7-2 and TRBJ1-1; D possibly corresponds to TRBD1 (6 bases). Trimming shortened V by 5 bases and J by 11 bases, and 15 bases separated the two germline ends. The germline V gene has CDR1 SGHTA and CDR2 FQGNSA. This CDR3 contains 12 residues. The CDR3 spells CASSLRQGRAFF. The DNA for the CDR3 is TGTGCCAGCAGCCTGCGGCAGGGGCGTGCTTTCTTT.

This clonotype was recorded at least ten times. This sequence joins TRBV7-2 and TRBJ2-1; D is unresolved. The CDR3 is 12 amino acids. Per germline, CDR1 SGHTA and CDR2 FQGNSA. Between the trimmed V and J ends, which lost 6 bases and 9 bases, there was a span of 12 bases. The CDR3 loop is CASRETVSEQFF. The DNA of the CDR3 is TGTGCCAGCAGGGAGACTGTCAGTGAGCAGTTCTTC.

V gene TRBV7-3 combines with J gene TRBJ2-1; 7 bases are a match to TRBD1. Germline trimming cut 2 bases from V and 7 bases from J; bases unmatched to any gene: 5. Germline CDR1 is SGHTA and CDR2 is FQGTGA. The CDR3 length is 14 residues. The CDR3 DNA follows: TGTGCCAGCAGCTTAGAGTTCAGGGGGAATGAGCAGTTCTTC. Translating it yields CASSLEFRGNEQFF.

The V gene is TRBV7-2, the J gene TRBJ1-1; a weak D match, TRBD1 (5 bases). This CDR3 has 15 amino acids. Germline lookup yields CDR1 SGHTA and CDR2 FQGNSA. The V and J ends lost 5 bases and 5 bases respectively, with 18 bases between them. As DNA, the CDR3 is TGTGCCAGCAGCGGGACGGGAGTAGGGTTGACTGAAGCTTTCTTT. Amino acid sequence: CASSGTGVGLTEAFF.

This clonotype showed up just a few times. CDR3 sequence: CAAWGLGYEQYF. The CDR3 bases are TGTGCCGCGTGGGGACTAGGGTACGAGCAGTACTTC. The chain is built from TRBV6-2 or TRBV6-3 and TRBJ2-7, with TRBD2 identical over 8 bases. The CDR3 spans 12 residues. The V gene end was trimmed by 11 bases and the J gene end by 4 bases; junction bases not matched to a gene: 7. Germline V CDR1 and CDR2: MNHEY, SVGEGT.

This chain connects TRBV7-9 to TRBJ2-5, with a possible D match to TRBD1 (6 bases). Germline V gene lookup returns CDR1 SEHNR and CDR2 FQNEAQ (reference sequence). Trimming cost V 4 bases and J 2 bases, with 17 bases left between them. This CDR3 comprises 16 residues. Written as DNA, the CDR3 is TGTGCCAGCAGCTCACAGGGTGGGAGTTTTCAAGAGACCCAGTACTTC. This codes for CASSSQGGSFQETQYF.

This clonotype was picked up a small number of times. The chain combines TRBV20-1 with TRBJ2-1, with D tentatively TRBD1 (6 bases). The ends were cut back, 0 bases at V and 3 bases at J, with 15 bases in the middle. Germline CDR1 and CDR2: DFQATT and SNEGSKA (reference sequence). The CDR3 is 16 residues long. CDR3 bases: TGCAGTGCTAGAGATTCTGGCAGGGGAAACTACAATGAGCAGTTCTTC. Translation gives CSARDSGRGNYNEQFF.

The chain has TRBV10-3 and TRBJ1-6; 12 bases fit TRBD1. Per the germline V gene, CDR1 is ENHRY and CDR2 is SYGVKD. Trimming took 3 bases from V and 9 from J; bases not matched to a gene: 6. The CDR3 has 16 residues. The CDR3 nucleotides read TGTGCCATCAGTGACGGGACAGGGGGCGCAGGTTCACCCCTCCACTTT. Translated, it gives CAISDGTGGAGSPLHF.

This clonotype came up many times. The chain employs TRBV20-1 and TRBJ2-7; 7 positions match TRBD2. Germline V lookup: CDR1 DFQATT, CDR2 SNEGSKA (reference sequence). The CDR3 runs 13 residues. V lost 2 bases to trimming and J lost 6 bases; unmatched junction nucleotides: 7. The CDR3 sequence is CSARPTSSLEQYF. The CDR3 coding sequence is TGCAGTGCTAGACCGACTAGCTCCCTCGAGCAGTACTTC.

In its sample, this clonotype was seen many times. The V and J genes are TRBV29-1 and TRBJ2-1; 7 bases are shared with TRBD2. This CDR3 spans 13 amino acids. Germline CDR1 is SQVTM and CDR2 is ANQGSEA. This CDR3 reads CTFRGRAWNEQFF. The CDR3 bases are TGCACCTTTAGAGGGAGGGCATGGAATGAGCAGTTCTTC.

This clonotype has a handful of counts. V usage is TRBV11-3 and J usage is TRBJ2-3; 8 nucleotides match TRBD1. J was trimmed by 6 bases and V by 5 bases; bases with no gene match: 7. Germline CDR1 reads SGHNT; CDR2 reads YENEEA. The CDR3 is made up of 14 amino acids. Here the CDR3 reads CASSPSRDRDTQYF. CDR3 in DNA: TGTGCCAGCAGCCCGTCCCGGGACAGGGATACGCAGTATTTT.

This clonotype was seen a handful of times. V gene TRBV7-9 combines with J gene TRBJ1-5; no reliable D call. V shed 5 bases and J shed 1 base, with 12 bases lying between them. The CDR3 runs to 15 residues. Germline-derived CDR1 and CDR2 are SEHNR and FQNEAQ (reference sequence). As DNA, the CDR3 is TGTGCCAGCAGCCGGGGTCGGGAAAGCAATCAGCCCCAGCATTTT. It specifies CASSRGRESNQPQHF.

The sample holds many counts of this clonotype. The J gene is TRBJ1-1, the V gene TRBV6-5; D is uncertain. Germline CDR1 reads MNHEY; CDR2 reads SVGAGI. CDR3 length: 13 residues. The V end lost 2 bases, the J end lost 1 base, and 5 bases lay between the germline ends. For the CDR3, the DNA is TGTGCCAGCAGTTACCGATGGAACACTGAAGCTTTCTTT. It translates to CASSYRWNTEAFF.

This clonotype occurred many times. This chain joins TRBV10-3 and TRBJ1-2; TRBD1 agrees at 8 bases. The CDR3 spans 13 residues. Trimming at V came to 10 bases and at J to 4 bases, leaving 8 bases not matched to a gene. Per germline, CDR1 ENHRY and CDR2 SYGVKD. The CDR3 nucleotides are TGTGCCACCCTTCCCGGGACAGGCTATGGCTACACCTTC. It encodes CATLPGTGYGYTF.

The chain has TRBV12-3 or TRBV12-4 and TRBJ1-4; TRBD1 matches 12 bases. The length of the CDR3 is 14 residues. V lost 6 bases and J lost 5; bases outside the gene matches: 1. The chain's CDR3 is CASRGQGANEKLFF. The CDR3 DNA follows: TGTGCCAGCAGGGGACAGGGGGCGAATGAAAAACTGTTTTTT.